Listed below are T cell receptor beta chains from one sample, sequenced in a study of early T cells in non-severe SARS-CoV-2 infection. One entry per CDR3 protein results from TCRdb running MiXCR on the 5' RACE reads. The top ten clones hold over 0.95% of a sample with over 95,000 distinct CDR3 sequences, approximately 16% of them seen once. Sequencing used whole blood. All receptors come from an adult who was a healthcare worker with PCR-confirmed SARS-CoV-2 infection or an uninfected control (not recorded which). Both conserved end residues are part of each CDR3. The D gene is left open where the match is weak. Size values are once, few and many counts, or a class for expanded clones, and some rows have none.

d_call	clone_size	v_call	j_call	cdr3_nt	cdr3_aa
-	few	TRBV11-2	TRBJ2-3	TGTGCCAGCAGCCGGACTGCAGATACGCAGTATTTT	CASSRTADTQYF
TRBD2	many	TRBV5-1	TRBJ2-1	TGCGCCAGCAGCAGAACCGGGACTAGCTCCTACAATGAGCAGTTCTTC	CASSRTGTSSYNEQFF
TRBD2	-	TRBV7-8	TRBJ2-3	TGTGCCAGCAGCCCTAGGACTAGCTGGGGGGGCACAGATACGCAGTATTTT	CASSPRTSWGGTDTQYF
-	many	TRBV28	TRBJ2-7	TGTGCCAGCGGGTACGAGCAGTACTTC	CASGYEQYF
-	few	TRBV6-2/TRBV6-3	TRBJ1-4	TGTGCCAGCAGCCTCCCCGGACAGCTCGCTAATGAAAAACTGTTTTTT	CASSLPGQLANEKLFF
-	-	TRBV23-1	TRBJ2-7	TGCGCCAGCAGCCATATACCGGCCTCCTACGAGCAGTACTTC	CASSHIPASYEQYF
-	few	TRBV7-2	TRBJ2-5	TGTGCCAGCAGCTTACTTAAGGCAACAGAGACCCAGTACTTC	CASSLLKATETQYF
-	-	TRBV4-2	TRBJ1-4	TGTGCCAGCAGCCAAGATCTGGATGAAAAACTGTTTTTT	CASSQDLDEKLFF
-	many	TRBV19	TRBJ1-1	TGTGCCAGTAGCGGAGGGCCGGACACTGAAGCTTTCTTT	CASSGGPDTEAFF
-	-	TRBV11-2	TRBJ1-6	TGTGCCAGCAGCCTCAATCGGGTCGGCTCACCCCTCCACTTT	CASSLNRVGSPLHF
TRBD1	-	TRBV12-3/TRBV12-4	TRBJ1-5	TGTGCCAGCAGTTTAGGCAGGGGGCAGACGGGACATCAGCCCCAGCATTTT	CASSLGRGQTGHQPQHF
-	few	TRBV29-1	TRBJ2-7	TGCAGCGTTGGACGGGATACTAGCGAGCAGTACTTC	CSVGRDTSEQYF
TRBD2	few	TRBV11-2	TRBJ2-7	TGTGCCAGCAGCCCTCTATGGACTAGCGGGACGTACGAGCAGTACTTC	CASSPLWTSGTYEQYF
TRBD1	-	TRBV28	TRBJ1-1	TGTGCCAGCAGTTACTCGGTGACAGGGTCGAACACTGAAGCTTTCTTT	CASSYSVTGSNTEAFF
-	-	TRBV19	TRBJ1-5	TGTGCCAGTAGTACCCGGACAGCTGGTCAGCCCCAGCATTTT	CASSTRTAGQPQHF
-	-	TRBV5-1	TRBJ1-2	TGCGCCAGCAGCCTGGACGGAGCTAACTATGGCTACACCTTC	CASSLDGANYGYTF
TRBD1	-	TRBV20-1	TRBJ2-7	TGCAGTGCTAGAGATTTATCGGGACAGGGTCTCTACGAGCAGTACTTC	CSARDLSGQGLYEQYF
-	-	TRBV7-2	TRBJ1-4	TGTGCCAGCAGCTTTTCCTATACAACTAATGAAAAACTGTTTTTT	CASSFSYTTNEKLFF
-	-	TRBV6-2/TRBV6-3	TRBJ1-5	TGTGCCAGCAGTTACTCCCCGGGTTTGAGCAATCAGCCCCAGCATTTT	CASSYSPGLSNQPQHF
TRBD1	many	TRBV5-1	TRBJ2-1	TGCGCCAGCAGCTCGGTGGACAGGGGGAAACACAATGAGCAGTTCTTC	CASSSVDRGKHNEQFF
-	few	TRBV7-9	TRBJ2-5	TGTGCCAGCAGCTCCCCGGGAAAGGAGACCCAGTACTTC	CASSSPGKETQYF
TRBD2	few	TRBV27	TRBJ2-4	TGTGCCAGCAGTTTATCGGTGGTAGCGGGCCTCACCAAAAACATTCAGTACTTC	CASSLSVVAGLTKNIQYF
TRBD1	-	TRBV29-1	TRBJ1-5	TGCAGCGTTGGGAACAGGGGGAGTCAGCCCCAGCATTTT	CSVGNRGSQPQHF
TRBD1	-	TRBV9	TRBJ2-1	TGTGCCAGCAGCGCTTCCAAAGGGACAGGGGGCGGATACAATGAGCAGTTCTTC	CASSASKGTGGGYNEQFF
-	few	TRBV12-2	TRBJ1-2	TGTGCAAGTCGCTTAGCTAGCAAACGGGGGGTGACGAAACTACACTATGGCTACACCTTC	CASRLASKRGVTKLHYGYTF
TRBD1	-	TRBV4-3	TRBJ2-6	TGCGCCAGCAGCCAAGATGTAAGGACAGGGATGTCTGGGGCCAACGTCCTGACTTTC	CASSQDVRTGMSGANVLTF
-	-	TRBV12-3/TRBV12-4	TRBJ1-1	TGTGCCAGCGGGGGTGTATACACTGAAGCTTTCTTT	CASGGVYTEAFF
-	few	TRBV27	TRBJ2-2	TGTGCCAGCACTCCCCGGATGGTACCCGGGGAGCTGTTTTTT	CASTPRMVPGELFF
-	few	TRBV7-2	TRBJ2-7	TGTGCCAGCAGCTTGGGCATGGGGGGAATTTTTGAGCAGTACTTC	CASSLGMGGIFEQYF
TRBD2	-	TRBV28	TRBJ2-7	TGTGCCAGCAGCCGGGGCCGGAGCGGGAGGGGAGAGCAGTACTTC	CASSRGRSGRGEQYF
-	-	TRBV20-1	TRBJ2-7	TGCAGTGCTAGAGATCGAGGACAGAACTACGAGCAGTACTTC	CSARDRGQNYEQYF